The next 9 T cell receptor beta chains were all read from a single sample in a study of chemoradiotherapy in HPV16-positive cancers. The method was immunoSEQ multiplex PCR; TCRdb's version includes in-frame clones alone and lacks a portion of them. The repertoire holds about 20,000 clones, with about 87% as singletons. The material sequenced was blood, taken from a patient who underwent chemoradiotherapy. Receptor source: a human donor with HPV-associated anogenital cancer.

This chain links TRBV7-3 with TRBJ2-2; TRBD1 aligns across 10 bases. The CDR3 is 17 amino acids. Germline trimming cut 7 bases from V and 4 bases from J; bases unmatched to any gene: 12. Germline CDR1 is SGHTA and CDR2 is FQGTGA. DNA for the CDR3: TGTGCCAGCAAGAGGGACAGGGGAGGGATTGGCACCGGGGAGCTGTTTTTT. It codes for CASKRDRGGIGTGELFF.

This clone was seen once. V and J are TRBV27 and TRBJ2-7, with D hard to call. V lost 8 bases, J lost 6 bases, and 8 bases lay in between. Looked up from germline, CDR1 is MNHEY and CDR2 is SMNVEV (reference sequence). The CDR3 totals 10 residues. CDR3 nucleotide sequence: TGTGCCAGCGGGATACGCGAGCAGTACTTC. It codes for CASGIREQYF.

The rearrangement joins TRBV4-3 to TRBJ1-1, with TRBD1 identical over 7 bases. The trim removed 2 bases at V and 1 base at J, leaving 4 bases unmatched. From germline, CDR1 is LGHNA and CDR2 YSLEER. CDR3 length: 15 amino acids. CDR3 nucleotides: TGCGCCAGCAGCCAACTACGACAGGGGAACACTGAAGCTTTCTTT. Amino acid sequence: CASSQLRQGNTEAFF.

The rearrangement links TRBV5-1 to TRBJ2-2, with a tentative D call TRBD1 (5 bases). Germline V lookup: CDR1 SGHRS, CDR2 YFSETQ. The CDR3 totals 16 residues. The V and J ends lost 3 bases and 6 bases respectively, with 18 bases between them. CDR3 in amino acids: CASSSSAGRGAGELFF. The CDR3 nucleotides are TGCGCCAGCAGCTCGTCGGCAGGGCGTGGAGCCGGGGAGCTGTTTTTT.

The V gene is TRBV29-1, the J gene TRBJ2-7, with D uncertain. The CDR3 runs to 12 residues. Trimming removed 0 bases from V and 3 bases from J, with 6 bases in between. Per germline, CDR1 SQVTM and CDR2 ANQGSEA. In DNA form, the CDR3 reads TGCAGCGTTGAAGAATCAGGCTACGAGCAGTACTTC. This codes for CSVEESGYEQYF.

J is TRBJ2-1 and V is TRBV10-2; 10 nucleotides align to TRBD2. V trimming: 6 bases; J trimming: 6 bases; junction bases outside the gene matches: 11. This CDR3 contains 16 residues. Germline CDR1 WSHSY, CDR2 SAAADI. CDR3 nucleotide sequence: TGCGCCAGCAGAGACGTCAGCGGGGGGGGTTCCAATGAGCAGTTCTTC. Its protein product is CASRDVSGGGSNEQFF.

J is TRBJ1-2 and V is TRBV29-1, with unresolved D. CDR1 is SQVTM and CDR2 is ANQGSEA in the germline V gene. This CDR3 has 13 amino acids. Deletions cut 1 base from V and 6 bases from J, with 12 bases between. The CDR3 sequence is CSVEVSGVNGYTF. For the CDR3, the DNA is TGCAGCGTTGAAGTCTCTGGGGTAAATGGCTACACCTTC.

The gene calls are TRBV19 and TRBJ2-1; possibly TRBD2 for D (6 bases). This CDR3 contains 15 residues. Germline loops: CDR1 LNHDA, CDR2 SQIVND (reference sequence). Trimming cost V 1 base and J 7 bases, with 14 bases left between them. The CDR3 DNA is TGTGCCAGTAGTATAGCACTAGCAACCGGGAATGAGCAGTTCTTC. Residues: CASSIALATGNEQFF. Variable domain in full (rest from reference TRBV19 and TRBJ2-1): DGGITQSPKYLFRKEGQNVTLSCEQNLNHDAMYWYRQDPGQGLRLIYYSQIVNDFQKGDIAEGYSVSREKKESFPLTVTSAQKNPTAFYLCASSIALATGNEQFFGPGTRLTVL.

V and J are TRBV5-4 and TRBJ2-2, with 11 bases aligning to TRBD2. CDR3 size: 16 residues. V shed 2 bases and J 4 bases; nucleotides not matched to a gene: 4. Germline assignment: CDR1 SGHNT and CDR2 YYREEE (reference sequence). As DNA, the CDR3 is TGTGCCAGCAGCTTTGGACTAGCGGGCGTCACCGGGGAGCTGTTTTTT. Translating gives CASSFGLAGVTGELFF.